This is a list of T cell receptor beta chains from one sample in a study of CD8 T cells in Susac syndrome. TCRdb re-called the immunoSEQ multiplex PCR reads through MiXCR, storing one row per CDR3 protein. The table has about 200,000 distinct CDR3 sequences, over 75% seen once. The sample taken for sequencing was CD4+ T cells from PBMCs. The receptors stem from a human donor with Susac syndrome. CDR3s include the opening cysteine and the closing phenylalanine or tryptophan. The order of the fields is D gene, clone size, J gene, V gene, CDR3 protein, CDR3 DNA. The D gene is left open where the match is weak. Clone size is stated in some rows and not others, as once, few, many or a class when expanded.

d_gene: .
abundance: .
j_gene: TRBJ2-3
v_gene: TRBV5-1
CDR3aa: CASSLESQSYTQYF
CDR3nt: TGCGCCAGCAGCTTGGAATCCCAGAGTTATACGCAGTATTTT

d_gene: .
abundance: .
j_gene: TRBJ2-5
v_gene: TRBV20-1
CDR3aa: CSAGAEGRETQYF
CDR3nt: TGCAGTGCTGGAGCGGAGGGTCGGGAGACCCAGTACTTC

d_gene: .
abundance: .
j_gene: TRBJ1-2
v_gene: TRBV3-1
CDR3aa: CASSQDTRIYGYTF
CDR3nt: TGTGCCAGCAGCCAAGATACACGGATCTATGGCTACACCTTC

d_gene: .
abundance: .
j_gene: TRBJ1-2
v_gene: TRBV30
CDR3aa: CAWRGTRGYGYTF
CDR3nt: TGTGCCTGGCGAGGCACCAGGGGCTATGGCTACACCTTC

d_gene: .
abundance: .
j_gene: TRBJ2-7
v_gene: TRBV6-2/TRBV6-3
CDR3aa: CASRGSFYEQYF
CDR3nt: TGTGCCAGCAGGGGGTCCTTCTACGAGCAGTACTTC

d_gene: TRBD2
abundance: .
j_gene: TRBJ2-1
v_gene: TRBV12-3/TRBV12-4
CDR3aa: CASSLGSGRNNEQFF
CDR3nt: TGTGCCAGCAGTTTAGGAAGCGGGAGGAACAATGAGCAGTTCTTC

d_gene: TRBD2
abundance: .
j_gene: TRBJ2-5
v_gene: TRBV5-1
CDR3aa: CASRGTSGRSGETQYF
CDR3nt: TGCGCCAGCAGAGGGACTAGCGGGAGAAGCGGGGAGACCCAGTACTTC

d_gene: .
abundance: .
j_gene: TRBJ1-1
v_gene: TRBV29-1
CDR3aa: CSVARLLNTEAFF
CDR3nt: TGCAGCGTTGCAAGACTGTTGAACACTGAAGCTTTCTTT

d_gene: .
abundance: .
j_gene: TRBJ1-1
v_gene: TRBV9
CDR3aa: CASSVGQVNTEAFF
CDR3nt: TGTGCCAGCAGCGTAGGACAGGTGAACACTGAAGCTTTCTTT

d_gene: TRBD2
abundance: .
j_gene: TRBJ2-7
v_gene: TRBV5-1
CDR3aa: CASSSGMLAGVYEQYF
CDR3nt: TGCGCCAGCAGCTCTGGCATGCTAGCGGGAGTCTACGAGCAGTACTTC

d_gene: .
abundance: .
j_gene: TRBJ2-3
v_gene: TRBV7-9
CDR3aa: CASSLAAGLGTDTQYF
CDR3nt: TGTGCCAGCAGCTTAGCTGCGGGTCTGGGCACAGATACGCAGTATTTT

d_gene: TRBD2
abundance: .
j_gene: TRBJ2-5
v_gene: TRBV12-3/TRBV12-4
CDR3aa: CASSIAGDLKETQYF
CDR3nt: TGTGCCAGCAGTATAGCGGGGGATCTGAAAGAGACCCAGTACTTC

d_gene: .
abundance: once
j_gene: TRBJ1-4
v_gene: TRBV7-9
CDR3aa: CASSFAEITNEKLFF
CDR3nt: TGTGCCAGCAGCTTTGCGGAGATAACTAATGAAAAACTGTTTTTT

d_gene: .
abundance: .
j_gene: TRBJ2-1
v_gene: TRBV4-1
CDR3aa: CASRGGRAEQFF
CDR3nt: TGCGCCAGCAGGGGGGGCCGAGCTGAGCAGTTCTTC

d_gene: .
abundance: .
j_gene: TRBJ1-5
v_gene: TRBV20-1
CDR3aa: CSATDSSANQPQHF
CDR3nt: TGCAGTGCTACGGACAGTTCGGCGAATCAGCCCCAGCATTTT

d_gene: .
abundance: .
j_gene: TRBJ2-5
v_gene: TRBV12-3/TRBV12-4
CDR3aa: CASSQGGIQETQYF
CDR3nt: TGTGCCAGCAGTCAGGGGGGAATACAAGAGACCCAGTACTTC

d_gene: TRBD1
abundance: .
j_gene: TRBJ2-6
v_gene: TRBV29-1
CDR3aa: CSVEGVTGQVLSGANVLTF
CDR3nt: TGCAGCGTTGAAGGGGTGACAGGGCAGGTCCTCTCTGGGGCCAACGTCCTGACTTTC

d_gene: .
abundance: .
j_gene: TRBJ2-7
v_gene: TRBV9
CDR3aa: CASNRSPGGLTYEQYF
CDR3nt: TGTGCCAGCAACCGTAGTCCCGGGGGCCTAACCTACGAGCAGTACTTC

d_gene: .
abundance: .
j_gene: TRBJ2-3
v_gene: TRBV28
CDR3aa: CASSSGRVTDTQYF
CDR3nt: TGTGCCAGCAGTTCCGGACGGGTTACAGATACGCAGTATTTT

d_gene: TRBD1
abundance: once
j_gene: TRBJ2-7
v_gene: TRBV20-1
CDR3aa: CSARVQGADYEQYF
CDR3nt: TGCAGTGCTAGAGTACAGGGGGCGGATTACGAGCAGTACTTC

d_gene: .
abundance: .
j_gene: TRBJ1-5
v_gene: TRBV24-1
CDR3aa: CATSGGLGGTQPQHF
CDR3nt: TGTGCCACCAGCGGGGGACTTGGGGGCACCCAGCCCCAGCATTTT

d_gene: .
abundance: .
j_gene: TRBJ1-5
v_gene: TRBV6-5
CDR3aa: CASSSLGNQPQHF
CDR3nt: TGTGCCAGCAGTTCGTTAGGGAATCAGCCCCAGCATTTT

d_gene: .
abundance: .
j_gene: TRBJ2-1
v_gene: TRBV11-2
CDR3aa: CASSLFLARGLSYNEQFF
CDR3nt: TGTGCCAGCAGCTTATTTCTCGCCCGGGGATTGAGCTACAATGAGCAGTTCTTC

d_gene: .
abundance: once
j_gene: TRBJ1-2
v_gene: TRBV20-1
CDR3aa: CSASTKGTNYGYTF
CDR3nt: TGCAGTGCCTCTACTAAGGGAACTAACTATGGCTACACCTTC

d_gene: .
abundance: .
j_gene: TRBJ1-4
v_gene: TRBV5-1
CDR3aa: CASSFDSRATNEKLFF
CDR3nt: TGCGCCAGCAGCTTTGATTCTAGGGCAACTAATGAAAAACTGTTTTTT

d_gene: TRBD1
abundance: .
j_gene: TRBJ2-1
v_gene: TRBV6-1
CDR3aa: CASREQGWGSNEQFF
CDR3nt: TGTGCCAGCAGAGAACAGGGGTGGGGCTCCAATGAGCAGTTCTTC

d_gene: .
abundance: .
j_gene: TRBJ2-7
v_gene: TRBV5-1
CDR3aa: CASSLDLGAPSYEQYF
CDR3nt: TGCGCCAGCAGCTTGGATTTAGGGGCCCCCTCCTACGAGCAGTACTTC

d_gene: .
abundance: .
j_gene: TRBJ2-1
v_gene: TRBV9
CDR3aa: CASSVGTIYNEQFF
CDR3nt: TGTGCCAGCAGCGTAGGGACTATCTACAATGAGCAGTTCTTC

d_gene: TRBD1
abundance: .
j_gene: TRBJ1-1
v_gene: TRBV7-3
CDR3aa: CASSLQNRGQSEAFF
CDR3nt: TGTGCCAGCAGCTTACAAAACAGGGGACAGAGTGAAGCTTTCTTT

d_gene: TRBD1
abundance: .
j_gene: TRBJ1-2
v_gene: TRBV7-2
CDR3aa: CASSLLTGKNYGYTF
CDR3nt: TGTGCCAGCAGCTTGCTGACAGGGAAGAACTATGGCTACACCTTC

d_gene: .
abundance: .
j_gene: TRBJ1-6
v_gene: TRBV20-1
CDR3aa: CSARHRDDSPLHF
CDR3nt: TGCAGTGCTAGGCACAGAGACGATTCACCCCTCCACTTT

d_gene: TRBD2
abundance: .
j_gene: TRBJ2-2
v_gene: TRBV10-3
CDR3aa: CAIRRTSTGELFF
CDR3nt: TGTGCCATCAGGCGGACTAGCACCGGGGAGCTGTTTTTT

d_gene: .
abundance: .
j_gene: TRBJ2-6
v_gene: TRBV6-2/TRBV6-3
CDR3aa: CASRPRTLDSGANVLTF
CDR3nt: TGTGCCAGCAGACCTCGGACACTAGACTCTGGGGCCAACGTCCTGACTTTC

d_gene: .
abundance: .
j_gene: TRBJ2-3
v_gene: TRBV20-1
CDR3aa: CSAISGGTDTQYF
CDR3nt: TGCAGTGCTATATCCGGGGGTACAGATACGCAGTATTTT

d_gene: .
abundance: .
j_gene: TRBJ1-1
v_gene: TRBV2
CDR3aa: CASTPLPNTEAFF
CDR3nt: TGTGCCAGCACTCCTCTCCCGAACACTGAAGCTTTCTTT

d_gene: TRBD1
abundance: .
j_gene: TRBJ1-4
v_gene: TRBV6-2/TRBV6-3
CDR3aa: CATYGTGGYEKLFF
CDR3nt: TGTGCCACCTACGGGACAGGGGGCTATGAAAAACTGTTTTTT

d_gene: .
abundance: .
j_gene: TRBJ1-1
v_gene: TRBV29-1
CDR3aa: CSAFTAVNTEAFF
CDR3nt: TGCAGCGCCTTCACGGCAGTGAACACTGAAGCTTTCTTT

d_gene: TRBD2
abundance: .
j_gene: TRBJ2-1
v_gene: TRBV19
CDR3aa: CASSIVGRGTDSYNEQFF
CDR3nt: TGTGCCAGTAGTATAGTGGGGCGGGGGACTGACTCCTACAATGAGCAGTTCTTC

d_gene: .
abundance: .
j_gene: TRBJ1-1
v_gene: TRBV11-2
CDR3aa: CISSLDRAGEAFF
CDR3nt: TGTATCAGCAGCTTAGATAGGGCCGGAGAAGCTTTCTTT

d_gene: .
abundance: .
j_gene: TRBJ1-6
v_gene: TRBV4-1
CDR3aa: CASSQAVAAYNSPLHF
CDR3nt: TGCGCCAGCAGCCAAGCCGTCGCAGCGTATAATTCACCCCTCCACTTT

d_gene: .
abundance: .
j_gene: TRBJ1-1
v_gene: TRBV20-1
CDR3aa: CSARRGPSRTEAFF
CDR3nt: TGCAGTGCTAGGCGGGGACCTTCCCGGACTGAAGCTTTCTTT

d_gene: TRBD1
abundance: once
j_gene: TRBJ1-1
v_gene: TRBV3-1
CDR3aa: CASSQTGVYTEAFF
CDR3nt: TGTGCCAGCAGCCAAACAGGGGTGTACACTGAAGCTTTCTTT

d_gene: .
abundance: .
j_gene: TRBJ2-7
v_gene: TRBV6-1
CDR3aa: CASSDWLAFDEQYF
CDR3nt: TGTGCCAGCAGTGATTGGCTGGCGTTCGACGAGCAGTACTTC

d_gene: TRBD1
abundance: once
j_gene: TRBJ2-7
v_gene: TRBV12-3/TRBV12-4
CDR3aa: CASSKQGMQEQYF
CDR3nt: TGTGCCAGCAGCAAACAGGGGATGCAGGAGCAGTACTTC

d_gene: .
abundance: once
j_gene: TRBJ1-4
v_gene: TRBV29-1
CDR3aa: CSVEEGGSSTNEKLFF
CDR3nt: TGCAGCGTTGAAGAGGGTGGCAGCTCAACTAATGAAAAACTGTTTTTT

d_gene: TRBD1
abundance: .
j_gene: TRBJ1-2
v_gene: TRBV29-1
CDR3aa: CSVWDSASGYTF
CDR3nt: TGCAGCGTGTGGGACAGCGCGAGTGGCTACACCTTC

d_gene: .
abundance: .
j_gene: TRBJ1-4
v_gene: TRBV18
CDR3aa: CASSPGDGNEKLFF
CDR3nt: TGTGCCAGCTCACCGGGGGACGGGAATGAAAAACTGTTTTTT

d_gene: TRBD2
abundance: .
j_gene: TRBJ2-1
v_gene: TRBV7-9
CDR3aa: CASSLAREANPSYNGAPFF
CDR3nt: TGTGCCAGCAGCTTGGCGCGGGAGGCTAACCCGTCCTACAATGGGGCGCCGTTCTTC

d_gene: .
abundance: .
j_gene: TRBJ2-2
v_gene: TRBV19
CDR3aa: CASSIDGAGELFF
CDR3nt: TGTGCCAGTAGTATAGATGGCGCCGGGGAGCTGTTTTTT

d_gene: .
abundance: once
j_gene: TRBJ1-4
v_gene: TRBV28
CDR3aa: CAINSGEKLFF
CDR3nt: TGTGCCATAAACTCAGGTGAAAAACTGTTTTTT

d_gene: .
abundance: .
j_gene: TRBJ1-6
v_gene: TRBV27
CDR3aa: CASKWRQANNSPLHF
CDR3nt: TGTGCCAGCAAATGGAGACAGGCGAATAATTCACCCCTCCACTTT

d_gene: .
abundance: .
j_gene: TRBJ2-1
v_gene: TRBV20-1
CDR3aa: CSAEGRSYNEQFF
CDR3nt: TGCAGTGCTGAGGGACGGTCCTACAATGAGCAGTTCTTC

d_gene: TRBD2
abundance: .
j_gene: TRBJ2-5
v_gene: TRBV4-1
CDR3aa: CASRPIARGRAKETQYF
CDR3nt: TGCGCCAGCCGTCCTATAGCGCGGGGGAGGGCCAAGGAGACCCAGTACTTC